The rows below give T cell receptor beta chains drawn from one sample of a study of beta chain features in type 1 diabetes. Assay used: immunoSEQ multiplex PCR; TCRdb lists only in-frame clones, some missing. The table shows around 650,000 clones, with over 10% occurring only once. Sequences were obtained from naive CD4+ T cells from blood. All receptors derive from a man between 25 and 39 years old with type 1 diabetes. The CDR3 runs from the conserved cysteine through the conserved F or W. The D gene is left open where the match is weak. Clone size appears in some rows only: once, few, many, or a class for an expanded clone.

CDR3 DNA,CDR3 protein,D gene,J gene,V gene,clone size
TGTGCCGGGTGCGGGACAGGGCGCCCAGATACGCAGTATTTT,CAGCGTGRPDTQYF,TRBD1,TRBJ2-3,TRBV6-6,-
TGTGCCAGCTCACCCCCCTCGAACTATGGCTACACCTTC,CASSPPSNYGYTF,-,TRBJ1-2,TRBV18,few
TGTGCCAGCAGCTTAGGGGAAGGCTATGGCTACACCTTC,CASSLGEGYGYTF,-,TRBJ1-2,TRBV7-9,few
TGTGCCAGCAGTTATTACTCAGGGATGAACACCGGGGAGCTGTTTTTT,CASSYYSGMNTGELFF,-,TRBJ2-2,TRBV6-5,few
TGTGCCTGGACCGACAGGGGAAGGGAAAAACTGTTTTTT,CAWTDRGREKLFF,TRBD1,TRBJ1-4,TRBV30,-
TGTGCCAGCTCACAAACATATAGCAATCAGCCCCAGCATTTT,CASSQTYSNQPQHF,-,TRBJ1-5,TRBV18,few
TGCGCCAGCAGCCAAGACACCAGGGGAGATGGCTACACCTTC,CASSQDTRGDGYTF,-,TRBJ1-2,TRBV4-3,few
TGCGCCAGCTCGCCCGGGACAACGAACCAGCCCCAGCATTTT,CASSPGTTNQPQHF,-,TRBJ1-5,TRBV5-1,-
TGTGCCAGCAGTTGGGACGGAAAACTGTTTTTT,CASSWDGKLFF,-,TRBJ1-4,TRBV28,few
TGTGCCATCAGTGAGCAGGGGCGGACCGGGGAGCTGTTTTTT,CAISEQGRTGELFF,-,TRBJ2-2,TRBV10-3,-
TGTGCCAGCAGTTACTCTGGGCCCGATACGCAGTATTTT,CASSYSGPDTQYF,-,TRBJ2-3,TRBV6-5,-
TGTGCCAGCAGCCTCGGACAGGGGGCGATGGCAGATACGCAGTATTTT,CASSLGQGAMADTQYF,TRBD1,TRBJ2-3,TRBV14,few
TGTGCCAGCAGCCCTCATGAGGACCATTCACCCCTCCACTTT,CASSPHEDHSPLHF,-,TRBJ1-6,TRBV7-2,few
TGTCAAAGCGGGGACACAGAAGAGACCCAGTACTTC,CQSGDTEETQYF,-,TRBJ2-5,TRBV9,-
TGCAGTGCTAGAGACAATACGCAGTATTTT,CSARDNTQYF,-,TRBJ2-3,TRBV20-1,few
TGTGCCAGCAGCCCAAGCGGGTCCTACAACGGGGAGACCCAGTACTTC,CASSPSGSYNGETQYF,-,TRBJ2-5,TRBV9,few